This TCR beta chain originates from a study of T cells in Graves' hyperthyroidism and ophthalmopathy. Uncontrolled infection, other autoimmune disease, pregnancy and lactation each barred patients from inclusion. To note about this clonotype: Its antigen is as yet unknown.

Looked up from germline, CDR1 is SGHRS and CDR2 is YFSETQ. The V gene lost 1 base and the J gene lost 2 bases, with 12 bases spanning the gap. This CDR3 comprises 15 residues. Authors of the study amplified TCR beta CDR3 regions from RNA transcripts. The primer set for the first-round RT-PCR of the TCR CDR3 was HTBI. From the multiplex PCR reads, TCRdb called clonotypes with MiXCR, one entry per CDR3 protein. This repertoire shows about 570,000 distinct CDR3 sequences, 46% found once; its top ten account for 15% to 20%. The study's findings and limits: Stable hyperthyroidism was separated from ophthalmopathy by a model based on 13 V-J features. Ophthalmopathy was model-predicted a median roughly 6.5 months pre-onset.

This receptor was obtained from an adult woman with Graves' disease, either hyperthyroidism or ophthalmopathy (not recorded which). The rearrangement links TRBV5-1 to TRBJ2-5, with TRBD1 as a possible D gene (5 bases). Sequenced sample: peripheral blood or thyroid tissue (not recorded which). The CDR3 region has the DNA TGCGCCAGCAGCTTGTGGGGCAGTAGACAAGAGACCCAGTACTTC. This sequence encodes CASSLWGSRQETQYF.